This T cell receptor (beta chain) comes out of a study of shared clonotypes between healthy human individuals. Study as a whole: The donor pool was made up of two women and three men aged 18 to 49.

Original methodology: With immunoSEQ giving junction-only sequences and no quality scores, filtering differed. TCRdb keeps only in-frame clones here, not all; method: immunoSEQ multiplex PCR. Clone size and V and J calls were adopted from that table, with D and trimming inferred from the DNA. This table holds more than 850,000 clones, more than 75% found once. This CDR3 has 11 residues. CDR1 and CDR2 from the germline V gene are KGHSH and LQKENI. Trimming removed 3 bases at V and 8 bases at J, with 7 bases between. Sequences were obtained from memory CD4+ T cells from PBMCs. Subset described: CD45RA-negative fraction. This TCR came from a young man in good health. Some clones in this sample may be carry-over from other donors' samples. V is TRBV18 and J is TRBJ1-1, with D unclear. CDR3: CASSPGQEAFF. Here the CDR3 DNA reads TGTGCCAGCTCACCTGGCCAGGAAGCTTTCTTT.